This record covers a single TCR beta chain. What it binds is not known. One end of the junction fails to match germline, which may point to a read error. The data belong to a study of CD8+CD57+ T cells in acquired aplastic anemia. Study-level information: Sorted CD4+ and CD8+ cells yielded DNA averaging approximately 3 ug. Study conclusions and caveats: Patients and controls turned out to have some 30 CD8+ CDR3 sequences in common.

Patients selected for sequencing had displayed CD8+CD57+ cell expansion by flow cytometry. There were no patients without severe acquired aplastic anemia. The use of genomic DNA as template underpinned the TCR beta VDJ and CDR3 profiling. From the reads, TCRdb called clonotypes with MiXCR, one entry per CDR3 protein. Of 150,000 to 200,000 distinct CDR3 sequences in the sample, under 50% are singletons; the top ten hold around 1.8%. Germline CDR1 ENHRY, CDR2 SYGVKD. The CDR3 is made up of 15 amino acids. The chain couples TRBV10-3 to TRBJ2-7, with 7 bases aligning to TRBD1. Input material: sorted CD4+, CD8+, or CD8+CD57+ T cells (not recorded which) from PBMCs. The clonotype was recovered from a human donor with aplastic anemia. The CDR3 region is CASSWPGQPSYEQYF. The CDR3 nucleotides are TGTGCCAGCAGTTGGCCGGGACAGCCCTCCTACGAGCAGTACTTC.